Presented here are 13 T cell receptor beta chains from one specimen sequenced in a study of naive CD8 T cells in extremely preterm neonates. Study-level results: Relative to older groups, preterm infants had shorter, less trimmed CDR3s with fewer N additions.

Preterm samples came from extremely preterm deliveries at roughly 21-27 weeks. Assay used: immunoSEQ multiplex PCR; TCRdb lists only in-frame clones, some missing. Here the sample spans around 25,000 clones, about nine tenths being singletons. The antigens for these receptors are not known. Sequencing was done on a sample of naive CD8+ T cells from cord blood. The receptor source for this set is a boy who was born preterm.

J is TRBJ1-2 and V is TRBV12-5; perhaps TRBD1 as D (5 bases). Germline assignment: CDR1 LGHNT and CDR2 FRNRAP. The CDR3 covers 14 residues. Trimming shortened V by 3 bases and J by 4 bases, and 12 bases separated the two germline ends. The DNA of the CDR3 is TGTGCTAGTGGTTTCGGCCTCCAGGGCTATGGCTACACCTTC. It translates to CASGFGLQGYGYTF.

CDR3 in DNA: TGTGCCAGCAGCCCCTTGACAGGGGGTAATGAAAAACTGTTTTTT. This gives the protein CASSPLTGGNEKLFF. The chain couples TRBV27 to TRBJ1-4; 9 nucleotides line up with TRBD1. The CDR3 covers 15 residues. Germline CDR1 is MNHEY and CDR2 is SMNVEV (reference sequence). V was clipped by 6 bases and J by 4 bases; unmatched bases: 6.

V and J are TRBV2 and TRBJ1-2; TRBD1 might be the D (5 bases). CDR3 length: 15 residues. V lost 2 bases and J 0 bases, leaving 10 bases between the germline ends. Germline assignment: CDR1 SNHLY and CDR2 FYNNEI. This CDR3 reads CASSEWMGPNYGYTF. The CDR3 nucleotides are TGTGCCAGCAGTGAATGGATGGGGCCTAACTATGGCTACACCTTC.

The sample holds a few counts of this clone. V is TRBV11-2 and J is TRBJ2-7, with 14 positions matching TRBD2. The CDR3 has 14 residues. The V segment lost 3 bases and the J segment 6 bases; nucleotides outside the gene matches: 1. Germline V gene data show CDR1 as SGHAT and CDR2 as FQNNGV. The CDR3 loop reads CASSLTSGGAEQYF. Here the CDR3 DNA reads TGTGCCAGCAGCTTGACTAGCGGGGGGGCCGAGCAGTACTTC. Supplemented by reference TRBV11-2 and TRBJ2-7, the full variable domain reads EAGVAQSPRYKIIEKRQSVAFWCNPISGHATLYWYQQILGQGPKLLIQFQNNGVVDDSQLPKDRFSAERLKGVDSTLKIQPAKLEDSAVYLCASSLTSGGAEQYFGPGTRLTVT.

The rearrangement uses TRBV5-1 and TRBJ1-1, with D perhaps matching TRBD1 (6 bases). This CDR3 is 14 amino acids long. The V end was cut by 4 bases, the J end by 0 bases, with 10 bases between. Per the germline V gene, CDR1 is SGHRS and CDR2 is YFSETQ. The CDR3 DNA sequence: TGCGCCAGCAGCGCGGGGGCGCTGAACACTGAAGCTTTCTTT. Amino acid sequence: CASSAGALNTEAFF.

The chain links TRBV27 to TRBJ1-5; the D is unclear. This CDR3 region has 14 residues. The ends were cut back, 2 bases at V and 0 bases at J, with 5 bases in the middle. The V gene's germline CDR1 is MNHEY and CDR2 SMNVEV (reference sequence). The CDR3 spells CASSLQYSNQPQHF. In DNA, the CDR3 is TGTGCCAGCAGTTTACAATATAGCAATCAGCCCCAGCATTTT.

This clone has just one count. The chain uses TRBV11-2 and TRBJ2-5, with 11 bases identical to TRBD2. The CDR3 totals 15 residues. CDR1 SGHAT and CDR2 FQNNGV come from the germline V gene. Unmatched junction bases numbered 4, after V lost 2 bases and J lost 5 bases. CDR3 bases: TGTGCCAGCAGCTTACTAGCGGGGGGCGGGGAGACCCAGTACTTC. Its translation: CASSLLAGGGETQYF.

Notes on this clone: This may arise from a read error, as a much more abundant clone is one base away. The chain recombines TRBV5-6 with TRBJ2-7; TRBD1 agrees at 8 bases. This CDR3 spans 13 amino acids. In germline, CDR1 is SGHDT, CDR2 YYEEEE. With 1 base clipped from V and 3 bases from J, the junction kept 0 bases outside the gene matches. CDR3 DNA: TGTGCCAGCAGCTTGACAGGGGGCTACGAGCAGTACTTC. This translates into CASSLTGGYEQYF.

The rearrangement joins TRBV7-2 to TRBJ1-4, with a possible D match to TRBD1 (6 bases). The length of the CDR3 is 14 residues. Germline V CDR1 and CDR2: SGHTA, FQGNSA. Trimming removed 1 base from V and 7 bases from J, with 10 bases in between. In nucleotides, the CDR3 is TGTGCCAGCAGCTTAGGAGCGGGGGCTGAAAAACTGTTTTTT. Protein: CASSLGAGAEKLFF.

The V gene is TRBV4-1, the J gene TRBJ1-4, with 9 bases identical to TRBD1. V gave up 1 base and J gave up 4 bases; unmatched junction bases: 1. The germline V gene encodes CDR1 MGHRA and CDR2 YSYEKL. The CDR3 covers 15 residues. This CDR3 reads CASSQVGQGNEKLFF. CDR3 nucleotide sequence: TGCGCCAGCAGCCAAGTGGGACAGGGTAATGAAAAACTGTTTTTT.

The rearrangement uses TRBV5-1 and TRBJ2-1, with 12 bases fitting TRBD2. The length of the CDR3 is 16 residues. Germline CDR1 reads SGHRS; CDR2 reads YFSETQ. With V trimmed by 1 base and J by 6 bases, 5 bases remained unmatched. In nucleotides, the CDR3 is TGCGCCAGCAGCTTGAAATCTAGCGGGGGGGCCAATGAGCAGTTCTTC. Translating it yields CASSLKSSGGANEQFF.

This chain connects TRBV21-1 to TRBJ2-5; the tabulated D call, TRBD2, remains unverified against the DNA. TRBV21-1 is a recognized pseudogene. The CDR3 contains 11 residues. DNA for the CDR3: TGTGCCAGCAGCCGGCAAGAGACCCAGTACTTC. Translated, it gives CASSRQETQYF.

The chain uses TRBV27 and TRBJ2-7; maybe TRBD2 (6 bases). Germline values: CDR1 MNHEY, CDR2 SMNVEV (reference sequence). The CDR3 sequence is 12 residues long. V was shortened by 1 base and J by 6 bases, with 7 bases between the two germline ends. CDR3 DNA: TGTGCCAGCAGTTTATTCGGGGGCGAGCAGTACTTC. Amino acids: CASSLFGGEQYF.